This TCR beta chain appears in the sequencing data of a study of blood T cell repertoires in COVID-19. Study overall: Sources were T cells, B-cell-depleted T cells, or PBMCs; the material itself was cDNA or gDNA.

The study recruited people aged about 18 to 89 years across roughly 25 US areas. As handled by the study authors: From reference gene primer amplification, estimates of nucleated cell counts were derived. The method was immunoSEQ multiplex PCR; TCRdb's version includes in-frame clones alone and lacks a portion of them. V, J and clone size reflect that table, while D and trimming were determined from the DNA. The repertoire includes under 250,000 clones, under 85% of them detected once, and about 1.7% sits in the top ten. The CDR3 has 13 amino acids. Trimming cost V 3 bases and J 8 bases; bases outside gene matches: 5. From germline, CDR1 is SNHLY and CDR2 FYNNEI.

The clonotype was recovered from a man in his fifties or sixties who had recovered from COVID-19. The material sequenced was PBMCs or T cells enriched from blood (not recorded which). The V gene is TRBV2, the J gene TRBJ1-1; 8 positions agree with TRBD1. This CDR3 is CASSDDRGSEAFF. In DNA form, the CDR3 reads TGTGCCAGCAGTGATGACAGGGGATCCGAAGCTTTCTTT.